This T cell receptor beta chain originates from a study of T-cell memory formation after mild COVID-19. Looked up from germline, CDR1 is DFQATT and CDR2 is SNEGSKA (reference sequence). The CDR3 extends over 11 amino acids. Between the trimmed V and J ends, which lost 4 bases and 4 bases, there was a span of 5 bases. TCRdb processed the 5' RACE reads anew with MiXCR; each CDR3 protein has one entry. The repertoire consists of fewer than 450,000 distinct CDR3 sequences, with 24% occurring once and the leading ten covering 8.8%. Findings and limits, study-wide: Among clones contracting day 15 to 85, CD4/CD8 was balanced, whereas later expanders leaned CD4+. The SARS-CoV-2 specificity of second-wave clones reaching peak at day 37 remained unverified.

As for this clonotype: Its antigen is still unknown.

The V and J genes are TRBV20-1 and TRBJ2-1, with D unresolved. Source material: PBMCs or a T cell subset sorted from them (not recorded which). This TCR was recovered from an adult woman who had mild COVID-19 (a few samples of this study predate the infection). Cell type and time point are not known. CDR3 in amino acids: CSANSYNEQFF. The CDR3 nucleotides read TGCAGTGCTAATTCTTACAATGAGCAGTTCTTC.